Listed here are 32 T cell receptor beta chains from one sample, sequenced in a study of identical twins. TCRdb reanalysed the 5' RACE reads using MiXCR and keeps one entry per CDR3 protein. The table lists 400,000 or so distinct CDR3 sequences, 9% to 10% of them singletons. The sample was naive T cells sorted from blood. The receptor source for this set is a woman aged 50 to 60 in good health.

Only a few counts were recorded for this clonotype. The chain employs TRBV12-3 or TRBV12-4 and TRBJ1-1; TRBD1 matches at 8 bases. The CDR3 runs to 17 residues. The trim removed 3 bases at V and 0 bases at J, leaving 9 bases unmatched. The CDR3 protein is CASSFLAGGTLNTEAFF. In nucleotides, the CDR3 is TGTGCCAGCAGTTTCTTGGCAGGGGGCACCTTGAACACTGAAGCTTTCTTT.

This clonotype has ten or more counts. This chain uses TRBV5-1 with TRBJ1-4; no definite D call. CDR1 is SGHRS, CDR2 YFSETQ, per germline. V gave up 3 bases and J gave up 8 bases, with 17 bases separating them. This CDR3 region has 15 residues. Here the CDR3 DNA reads TGCGCCAGCAGCTCGATAGCCACCGGTAGGGAAAAACTGTTTTTT. The encoded protein is CASSSIATGREKLFF.

This clonotype was recorded a few times. The rearrangement joins TRBV25-1 to TRBJ1-1; unclear D gene. CDR1 and CDR2 (germline): MGHDK, SYGVNS. CDR3 size: 11 residues. Trimming removed 11 bases from V and 4 bases from J, with 11 bases in between. Here the CDR3 reads CAVIVATEAFF. The DNA for the CDR3 is TGTGCCGTAATCGTAGCCACTGAAGCTTTCTTT.

This clonotype was recorded a few times. The chain employs TRBV12-5 and TRBJ1-6; D is undetermined. V was cut by 5 bases and J by 7 bases, with 15 bases left in between. CDR3 length: 15 amino acids. Per germline, CDR1 LGHNT and CDR2 FRNRAP. The DNA of the CDR3 is TGTGCTAGTGGTCTTTCAGGACTGGCAAATTCACCCCTCCACTTT. The encoded protein is CASGLSGLANSPLHF.

In its sample, this clonotype was seen a few times. CDR3 region: CSAREGLGSYNEQFF. The CDR3 DNA reads as TGCAGTGCTAGAGAGGGTCTGGGCTCCTACAATGAGCAGTTCTTC. The J gene is TRBJ2-1, the V gene TRBV20-1, with unresolved D. Germline loops: CDR1 DFQATT, CDR2 SNEGSKA (reference sequence). Trimming removed 0 bases at V and 0 bases at J, with 9 bases between. There are 15 residues in the CDR3.

Many counts were recorded for this clonotype. The genes are TRBV25-1 and TRBJ2-2, with 13 bases matching TRBD2. Germline CDR1 is MGHDK and CDR2 is SYGVNS. Germline trimming cut 4 bases from V and 7 bases from J; bases unmatched to any gene: 3. This CDR3 spans 15 amino acids. The CDR3 reads CASSGTSGRIGELFF. In nucleotides, the CDR3 is TGTGCCAGCAGTGGGACTAGCGGGAGAATCGGGGAGCTGTTTTTT. The whole variable domain, filled in from reference TRBV25-1 and TRBJ2-2, reads EADIYQTPRYLVIGTGKKITLECSQTMGHDKMYWYQQDPGMELHLIHYSYGVNSTEKGDLSSESTVSRIRTEHFPLTLESARPSHTSQYLCASSGTSGRIGELFFGEGSRLTVL.

The V gene is TRBV27, the J gene TRBJ2-4, with D possibly TRBD2 on 6 matching bases. The CDR3 is made up of 13 amino acids. Trimming removed 8 bases from V and 0 bases from J, with 8 bases in between. Germline CDR1 and CDR2: MNHEY and SMNVEV (reference sequence). The CDR3 DNA sequence: TGTGCCAGCCGCGGGGCAGCCAAAAACATTCAGTACTTC. Translating gives CASRGAAKNIQYF.

The rearrangement uses TRBV10-3 and TRBJ2-3, with 9 bases lining up with TRBD2. This CDR3 is built from 17 residues. The junction had 9 bases not matched to a gene; V was cut back by 4 bases and J by 1 base. Germline CDR1 and CDR2: ENHRY and SYGVKD. The CDR3 reads CAISGLAEQSGTDTQYF. In nucleotides, the CDR3 is TGTGCCATCAGTGGACTAGCGGAACAATCGGGCACAGATACGCAGTATTTT.

This clonotype was detected a few times. The genes are TRBV12-3 or TRBV12-4 and TRBJ1-1, with 7 bases lining up with TRBD1. There are 14 residues in the CDR3. Trimming removed 7 bases from V and 5 bases from J; junction bases left unmatched: 10. CDR3 bases: TGTGCCAGCACCCTTCAGGGGGAGAGAACTGAAGCTTTCTTT. The encoded protein is CASTLQGERTEAFF.

This clonotype has a handful of counts. The V gene is TRBV12-3 or TRBV12-4, the J gene TRBJ1-4; possible D gene TRBD1, 6 bases. With 6 bases removed from V and 7 bases from J, the gap between germline ends came to 9 bases. The CDR3 spans 12 residues. In DNA, the CDR3 is TGTGCCAGCAGGACAGGATTTGAAAAACTGTTTTTT. Its translation: CASRTGFEKLFF.

This clonotype was seen more than once but under ten times. V is TRBV30 and J is TRBJ1-2; 7 nucleotides agree with TRBD1. The CDR3 length is 15 residues. Germline values: CDR1 GTSNPN, CDR2 SVGIG (reference sequence). V shed 4 bases and J 4 bases; nucleotides not matched to a gene: 12. The CDR3 is CAWNRGETEFYGYTF. The CDR3 DNA follows: TGTGCCTGGAACAGGGGAGAGACAGAGTTCTATGGCTACACCTTC.

The chain joins TRBV29-1 to TRBJ1-2, with no clear D. The CDR3 runs 12 residues. From germline, CDR1 is SQVTM and CDR2 ANQGSEA. The CDR3 DNA reads as TGCGGACCTTGGCACCCTAACTATGGCTACACCTTC. Encoded protein: CGPWHPNYGYTF.

The gene calls are TRBV5-1 and TRBJ2-3, with D possibly matching TRBD1 (6 bases). Germline V gene data show CDR1 as SGHRS and CDR2 as YFSETQ. Deletions cut 0 bases from V and 6 bases from J, with 11 bases between. This CDR3 comprises 14 residues. The CDR3 loop reads CASSLEQGADTQYF. The CDR3 DNA reads TGCGCCAGCAGCTTGGAACAGGGAGCGGATACGCAGTATTTT.

This clonotype was counted many times. The V call is TRBV4-2, the J call TRBJ2-2; 7 bases are a match to TRBD2. The CDR3 covers 16 residues. Germline V CDR1 and CDR2: LGHNA, YNFKEQ. Losses at the gene ends were 0 bases for V and 2 bases for J; bases not matched to a gene: 3. The CDR3 reads CASSQETSANTGELFF. As DNA, the CDR3 is TGTGCCAGCAGCCAAGAAACTAGCGCAAACACCGGGGAGCTGTTTTTT.

V gene TRBV27 combines with J gene TRBJ2-1, with D possibly matching TRBD2 (7 bases). The CDR3 is 15 residues long. The V end lost 3 bases, the J end lost 6 bases, and 15 bases lay between the germline ends. Looked up from germline, CDR1 is MNHEY and CDR2 is SMNVEV (reference sequence). The CDR3 sequence is CASSFGGGSFNEQFF. CDR3 in DNA: TGTGCCAGCAGTTTTGGGGGGGGCAGCTTCAATGAGCAGTTCTTC.

The rearrangement uses TRBV29-1 and TRBJ2-5; tentatively, D is TRBD1 (6 bases). Germline CDR1 and CDR2: SQVTM and ANQGSEA. V was shortened by 2 bases and J by 7 bases, with 14 bases between the two germline ends. This CDR3 region has 13 residues. For the CDR3, the DNA is TGCAGCGTTGAACGGGGACAAACCAGGACCCAGTACTTC. Its protein is CSVERGQTRTQYF. Using reference TRBV29-1 and TRBJ2-5 for the parts outside the CDR3, the full variable domain is SAVISQKPSRDICQRGTSLTIQCQVDSQVTMMFWYRQQPGQSLTLIATANQGSEATYESGFVIDKFPISRPNLTFSTLTVSNMSPEDSSIYLCSVERGQTRTQYFGPGTRLLVL.

The CDR3 loop is CSVEGRVLGKETQYF. The CDR3 coding sequence is TGCAGCGTTGAGGGGAGAGTCCTAGGGAAGGAGACCCAGTACTTC. The V and J genes are TRBV29-1 and TRBJ2-5; tentatively, D is TRBD2 (5 bases). The germline V and J ends were trimmed by 3 bases and 5 bases, with 19 bases remaining between them. CDR3 length: 15 amino acids. Germline V CDR1 and CDR2: SQVTM, ANQGSEA.

This clonotype was seen a handful of times. The rearrangement joins TRBV7-8 to TRBJ2-1; 14 bases map to TRBD2. J lost 8 bases, V lost 5 bases, and 8 bases had no gene match. Germline V gene sequence: CDR1 SGHVS, CDR2 FQNEAQ. The CDR3 length is 16 residues. CDR3 nucleotide sequence: TGTGCCAGCAGCCCAAGACTAGCGGGAGGGATATATGAGCAGTTCTTC. Amino acids: CASSPRLAGGIYEQFF.

This clonotype was detected ten times or more. This sequence joins TRBV3-1 and TRBJ1-2, with D tentatively TRBD1 (5 bases). V was shortened by 5 bases and J by 4 bases, with 11 bases between the two germline ends. The CDR3 has 13 residues. Germline-derived CDR1 and CDR2 are LGHDT and YNNKEL (reference sequence). DNA for the CDR3: TGTGCCAGCAGCAAGGGACTGTCCTATGGCTACACCTTC. Residues: CASSKGLSYGYTF.

The V gene is TRBV20-1, the J gene TRBJ2-1; D possibly corresponds to TRBD2 (5 bases). The V gene's germline CDR1 is DFQATT and CDR2 SNEGSKA (reference sequence). Trimming took 0 bases from V and 9 from J, leaving 18 bases between them. This CDR3 has 15 amino acids. The CDR3, as DNA: TGCAGTGCTAGAGATCGGGGTCTACGGGGTGGTGAGCAGTTCTTC. Translation: CSARDRGLRGGEQFF.

The chain combines TRBV20-1 with TRBJ2-7; TRBD1 aligns across 10 bases. J gave up 3 bases and V 6 bases, and 5 bases lay outside the gene matches. Looked up from germline, CDR1 is DFQATT and CDR2 is SNEGSKA (reference sequence). The CDR3 is 13 amino acids. This chain's CDR3 is CSAIRTGGYEQYV. CDR3 coding DNA: TGCAGTGCCATACGGACAGGGGGCTACGAGCAGTACGTC.

This rearrangement joins TRBV6-5 to TRBJ1-5; D is perhaps TRBD1 (5 bases). This CDR3 comprises 16 residues. V lost 5 bases and J lost 0, with 14 bases in between. CDR1 is MNHEY, CDR2 SVGAGI, per germline. CDR3 sequence (DNA): TGTGCCAGCAGTCCCTACAGGAGAAATAGCAATCAGCCCCAGCATTTT. The encoded protein is CASSPYRRNSNQPQHF.

V usage is TRBV5-5 and J usage is TRBJ2-1; 9 bases fit TRBD2. This CDR3 region has 14 residues. CDR1 SGHKS and CDR2 YYEKEE come from the germline V gene (reference sequence). Germline trimming cut 6 bases from V and 3 bases from J; bases unmatched to any gene: 4. CDR3 sequence reads: CASISTSGYNEQFF. CDR3 DNA: TGTGCCAGCATCTCGACTAGCGGCTACAATGAGCAGTTCTTC.

This clonotype was seen repeatedly, ten times or more. The gene calls are TRBV5-1 and TRBJ2-1; D gene unclear. The CDR3 spans 13 residues. CDR1 SGHRS and CDR2 YFSETQ come from the germline V gene. The germline V and J ends were trimmed by 0 bases and 11 bases, with 12 bases remaining between them. For the CDR3, the DNA is TGCGCCAGCAGCTTGGTTTTTGCGGTCAAGCAGTTCTTC. This sequence encodes CASSLVFAVKQFF.

This clonotype came up a few times. The chain combines TRBV30 with TRBJ1-1; D unresolved. This CDR3 region has 14 residues. The ends were cut back, 4 bases at V and 1 base at J, with 13 bases in the middle. Germline loops: CDR1 GTSNPN, CDR2 SVGIG (reference sequence). Here the CDR3 DNA reads TGTGCCTGGAACCGGGGAGGGCCGAACACTGAAGCTTTCTTT. Amino acid sequence: CAWNRGGPNTEAFF.

The V call is TRBV4-1, the J call TRBJ2-1, with 9 bases that match TRBD2. The V and J ends lost 0 bases and 2 bases, in that order; junction bases with no gene match: 8. The CDR3 runs 18 residues. The germline gives CDR1 MGHRA, CDR2 YSYEKL. CDR3 in amino acids: CASSQDRRLAEAYNEQFF. The CDR3 DNA reads as TGCGCCAGCAGCCAAGATCGGCGACTAGCGGAGGCCTACAATGAGCAGTTCTTC.

This CDR3 reads CASRPRTSGRAGNEQFF. CDR3 DNA: TGTGCCAGCCGACCCAGGACTAGCGGGAGGGCCGGCAATGAGCAGTTCTTC. This chain uses TRBV12-3 or TRBV12-4 with TRBJ2-1; 15 bases align to TRBD2. The CDR3 consists of 17 residues. The V gene end was trimmed by 8 bases and the J gene end by 6 bases; junction bases not matched to a gene: 11.

This clonotype has only a few counts. The J gene is TRBJ1-1, the V gene TRBV15, with a weak D call TRBD1 (5 bases). V lost 1 base, J lost 6 bases, and 12 bases lay in between. The length of the CDR3 is 14 residues. CDR1 and CDR2 (germline): LNHNV, YYDKDF (reference sequence). The CDR3 sequence: CATSRVPWGPEAFF. The CDR3 bases are TGTGCCACCAGCAGAGTGCCTTGGGGACCTGAAGCTTTCTTT. The variable domain in full, completed from reference TRBV15 and TRBJ1-1, reads DAMVIQNPRYQVTQFGKPVTLSCSQTLNHNVMYWYQQKSSQAPKLLFHYYDKDFNNEADTPDNFQSRRPNTSFCFLDIRSPGLGDTAMYLCATSRVPWGPEAFFGQGTRLTVV.

This chain links TRBV6-4 with TRBJ2-1; 10 bases align to TRBD2. J was trimmed by 6 bases and V by 2 bases; bases with no gene match: 4. Germline V CDR1 and CDR2: MRHNA, SNTAGT. The CDR3 is made up of 15 amino acids. The CDR3 DNA reads TGTGCCAGCAGTGACGAACTAGCGGGGCCCAATGAGCAGTTCTTC. This codes for CASSDELAGPNEQFF.

This clonotype appeared a few times. The rearrangement links TRBV7-9 to TRBJ2-2; TRBD1 might be the D (6 bases). Germline CDR1 and CDR2: SEHNR and FQNEAQ (reference sequence). The length of the CDR3 is 17 residues. The germline V and J ends were trimmed by 5 bases and 5 bases, with 21 bases remaining between them. The CDR3 DNA reads TGTGCCAGCAGCACTTATCGGGACACCCTATCAACCGGGGAGCTGTTTTTT. This encodes CASSTYRDTLSTGELFF.

The rearrangement joins TRBV20-1 to TRBJ2-4; TRBD1 matches 9 bases. Germline V gene sequence: CDR1 DFQATT, CDR2 SNEGSKA (reference sequence). The CDR3 length is 15 residues. V lost 2 bases to trimming and J lost 2 bases; unmatched junction nucleotides: 4. The CDR3 loop is CSARWGQGPKNIQYF. In nucleotides, the CDR3 is TGCAGTGCTAGATGGGGACAGGGACCCAAAAACATTCAGTACTTC.

The chain employs TRBV2 and TRBJ2-7; the D gene is possibly TRBD1 (5 bases). The length of the CDR3 is 16 residues. Germline V gene sequence: CDR1 SNHLY, CDR2 FYNNEI. Trimming took off 0 bases at V and 6 bases at J, with 18 bases between the two ends. The CDR3 loop reads CASSEAPRTGVLEQYF. The CDR3 nucleotides are TGTGCCAGCAGTGAAGCGCCGAGAACAGGAGTTCTCGAGCAGTACTTC.